This T cell receptor beta chain was recorded in a study of T cell repertoires in cytomegalovirus infection. Study overall: Public TCR beta signatures marked donors with CMV infection and the matching HLA. Broader study findings: Cumulated frequencies of public TCR beta families served to identify carriers of CMV plus the relevant HLA. CMV-specific HLA-C-restricted TCR beta clonotypes dominated the ex vivo response.

TCRdb processed the reads anew with MiXCR; each CDR3 protein has one entry. The sample yields more than 400,000 distinct CDR3 sequences, 26% seen once. In regard to this clonotype: Its matching antigen is unknown.

The source material was PBMCs. The clonotype comes from a human donor in good health (CMV status not recorded). Some clones in this sample may be carry-over from other donors' samples.

The CDR3 DNA is TGTGCCAGCAGCCCACGTCCGGGAGGGGGAGAGACCCAGTACTTC. Amino acid sequence: CASSPRPGGGETQYF. The chain carries TRBV7-2 and TRBJ2-5; 8 bases line up with TRBD2. The CDR3 is made up of 15 amino acids. Trimming removed 5 bases from V and 4 bases from J; junction bases left unmatched: 9. The V gene's germline CDR1 is SGHTA and CDR2 FQGNSA.